These 3 T cell receptor beta chains were sequenced from one sample in a study of blood T cell repertoires in COVID-19. Produced via immunoSEQ multiplex PCR; TCRdb's table is partial and in-frame only. The data hold 270,000 or so clones, with 83% observed a single time. Sequencing used peripheral blood. These receptors originate from a woman aged 45-60 years who had recovered from COVID-19.

The V gene is TRBV3-1 (or the pseudogene TRBV3-2), the J gene TRBJ2-5; 9 nucleotides align to TRBD1. The junction had 15 bases not matched to a gene; V was cut back by 0 bases and J by 7 bases. This CDR3 comprises 18 residues. Looked up from germline, CDR1 is LGHDT and CDR2 is YNNKEL (reference sequence). The CDR3 sequence is CASSQDWRTGATAGTQYF. CDR3 sequence (DNA): TGTGCCAGCAGCCAAGATTGGAGGACAGGGGCCACCGCAGGGACCCAGTACTTC.

The genes are TRBV19 and TRBJ1-2; 9 nucleotides agree with TRBD1. V lost 4 bases and J lost 0; bases outside the gene matches: 6. There are 16 residues in the CDR3. CDR1 LNHDA and CDR2 SQIVND come from the germline V gene (reference sequence). The CDR3 here is CASSTGQGPSNYGYTF. As DNA, the CDR3 is TGTGCCAGTAGTACCGGACAGGGGCCCTCTAACTATGGCTACACCTTC.

V and J are TRBV25-1 and TRBJ1-5; D is unresolved. Trimming removed 2 bases at V and 3 bases at J, with 14 bases between. This CDR3 is 16 amino acids long. CDR1 and CDR2 (germline): MGHDK, SYGVNS. In DNA, the CDR3 is TGTGCCAGCAGTGAAGGCGGGTTGGTCTCCAATCAGCCCCAGCATTTT. Translation gives CASSEGGLVSNQPQHF.